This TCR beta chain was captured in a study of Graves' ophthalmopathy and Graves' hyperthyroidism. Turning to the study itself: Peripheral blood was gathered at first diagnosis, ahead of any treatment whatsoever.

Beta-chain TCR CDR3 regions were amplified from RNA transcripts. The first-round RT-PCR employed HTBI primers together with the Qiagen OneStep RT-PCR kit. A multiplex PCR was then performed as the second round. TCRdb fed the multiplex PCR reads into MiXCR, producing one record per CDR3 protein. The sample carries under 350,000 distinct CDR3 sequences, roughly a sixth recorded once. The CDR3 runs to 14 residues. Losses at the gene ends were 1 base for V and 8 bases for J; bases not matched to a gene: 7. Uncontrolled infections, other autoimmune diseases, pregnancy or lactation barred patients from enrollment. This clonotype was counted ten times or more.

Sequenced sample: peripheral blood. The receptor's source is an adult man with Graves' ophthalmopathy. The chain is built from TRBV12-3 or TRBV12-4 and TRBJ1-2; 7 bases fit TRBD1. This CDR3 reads CASSLGALGGGYTF. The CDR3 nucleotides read TGTGCCAGCAGTTTAGGGGCCCTAGGGGGCGGCTACACCTTC.